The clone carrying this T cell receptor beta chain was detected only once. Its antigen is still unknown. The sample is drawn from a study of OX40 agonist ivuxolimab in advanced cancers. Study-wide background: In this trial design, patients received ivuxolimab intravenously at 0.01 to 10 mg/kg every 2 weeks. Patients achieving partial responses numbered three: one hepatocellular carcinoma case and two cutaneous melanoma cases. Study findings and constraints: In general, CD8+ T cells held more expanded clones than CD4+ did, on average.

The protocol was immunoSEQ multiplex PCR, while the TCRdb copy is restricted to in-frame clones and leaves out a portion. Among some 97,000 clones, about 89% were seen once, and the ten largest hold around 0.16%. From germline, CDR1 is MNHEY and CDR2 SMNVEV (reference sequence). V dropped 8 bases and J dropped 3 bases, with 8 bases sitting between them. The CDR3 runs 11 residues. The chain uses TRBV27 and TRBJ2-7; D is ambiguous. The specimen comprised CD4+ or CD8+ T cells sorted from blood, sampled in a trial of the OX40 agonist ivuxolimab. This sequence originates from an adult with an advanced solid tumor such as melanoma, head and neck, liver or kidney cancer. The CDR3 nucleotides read TGTGCCAGCGGACCCTTCTACGAGCAGTACTTC. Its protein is CASGPFYEQYF.